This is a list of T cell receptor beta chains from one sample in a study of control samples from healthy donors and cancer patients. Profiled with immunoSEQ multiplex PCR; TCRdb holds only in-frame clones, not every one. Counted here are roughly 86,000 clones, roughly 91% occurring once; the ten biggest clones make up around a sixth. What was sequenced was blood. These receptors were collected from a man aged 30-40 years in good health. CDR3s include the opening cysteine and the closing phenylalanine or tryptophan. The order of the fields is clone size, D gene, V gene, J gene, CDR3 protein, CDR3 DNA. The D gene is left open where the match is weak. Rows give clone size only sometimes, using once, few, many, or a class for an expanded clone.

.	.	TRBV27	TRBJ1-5	CASSSPARDQPQHF	TGTGCCAGCAGTTCCCCGGCTAGGGATCAGCCCCAGCATTTT
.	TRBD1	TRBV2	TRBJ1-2	CASSQDRVGNGYTF	TGTGCCAGCAGTCAAGACAGGGTAGGGAATGGCTACACCTTC
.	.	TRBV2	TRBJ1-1	CASRYREGTEAFF	TGTGCCAGCAGGTACAGGGAGGGCACTGAAGCTTTCTTT
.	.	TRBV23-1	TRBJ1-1	CASSQSTTPPGAGLQNTEAFF	TGCGCCAGCAGTCAGTCGACCACCCCGCCGGGCGCGGGTCTCCAGAACACTGAAGCTTTCTTT
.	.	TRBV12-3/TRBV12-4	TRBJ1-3	CASSLAANTIYF	TGTGCCAGCAGTTTAGCGGCCAACACCATATATTTT
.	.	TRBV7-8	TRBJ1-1	CASSLIAGTNTEAFF	TGTGCCAGCAGCTTGATTGCGGGGACGAACACTGAAGCTTTCTTT
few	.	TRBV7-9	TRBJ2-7	CASSSMVGTGEQYF	TGTGCCAGCAGCTCGATGGTGGGGACGGGGGAGCAGTACTTC
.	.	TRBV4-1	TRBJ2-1	CASSQDRYSSYNEQFF	TGCGCCAGCAGCCAAGACAGGTACAGCTCCTACAATGAGCAGTTCTTC
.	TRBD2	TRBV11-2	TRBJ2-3	CASSARLAGRASTDTQYF	TGTGCCAGCAGCGCCAGACTAGCGGGAAGAGCATCCACAGATACGCAGTATTTT
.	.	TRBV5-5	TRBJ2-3	CASSLGRADTQYF	TGTGCCAGCAGCTTGGGTCGAGCAGATACGCAGTATTTT
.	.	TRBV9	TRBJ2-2	CASSVSWSRTGELFF	TGTGCCAGCAGCGTCTCCTGGTCTAGGACCGGGGAGCTGTTTTTT
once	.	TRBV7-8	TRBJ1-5	CASSYNTGYYQPQHF	TGTGCCAGCAGCTACAATACGGGGTATTATCAGCCCCAGCATTTT
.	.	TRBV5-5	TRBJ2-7	CASSLVPYEQYF	TGTGCCAGCAGCTTGGTCCCCTACGAGCAGTACTTC
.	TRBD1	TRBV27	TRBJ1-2	CASSPRRQGARGYTF	TGTGCCAGCAGTCCCCGTCGACAGGGGGCGCGAGGCTACACCTTC
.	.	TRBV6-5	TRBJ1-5	CASSYNVNQPQHF	TGTGCCAGCAGTTACAATGTTAATCAGCCCCAGCATTTT
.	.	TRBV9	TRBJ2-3	CASSATGDTQYF	TGTGCCAGCAGCGCGACGGGAGATACGCAGTATTTT
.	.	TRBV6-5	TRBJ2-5	CASSPGQPKQETQYF	TGTGCCAGCAGCCCGGGACAACCTAAACAAGAGACCCAGTACTTC
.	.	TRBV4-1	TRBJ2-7	CASSQGGRGHYEQYF	TGCGCCAGCAGCCAAGGGGGGAGGGGGCACTACGAGCAGTACTTC
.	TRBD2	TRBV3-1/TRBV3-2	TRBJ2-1	CASSQVSGANEQFF	TGTGCCAGCAGCCAAGTTAGCGGGGCCAATGAGCAGTTCTTC
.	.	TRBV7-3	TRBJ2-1	CASSHDGSSYNEQFF	TGTGCCAGCAGCCACGACGGGAGCTCCTACAATGAGCAGTTCTTC
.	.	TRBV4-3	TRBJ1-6	CASSQVQGGSYNSPLHF	TGCGCCAGCAGCCAAGTTCAGGGTGGTTCCTATAATTCACCCCTCCACTTT
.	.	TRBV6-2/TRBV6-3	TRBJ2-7	CASSPPPGIYEQYF	TGTGCCAGCAGTCCCCCACCGGGGATCTACGAGCAGTACTTC
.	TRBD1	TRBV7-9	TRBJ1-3	CASSVTGASGNTIYF	TGTGCCAGCAGCGTAACAGGGGCCTCTGGAAACACCATATATTTT
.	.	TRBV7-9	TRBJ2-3	CASSLSAGAGTQYF	TGTGCCAGCAGCTTATCTGCGGGGGCGGGTACGCAGTATTTT
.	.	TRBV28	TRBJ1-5	CASSPLIFLDQPQHF	TGTGCCAGCAGCCCATTAATCTTTCTTGATCAGCCCCAGCATTTT
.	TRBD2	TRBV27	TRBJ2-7	CASSLFPSGDTYEQYF	TGTGCCAGCAGTTTATTTCCTAGCGGGGACACCTACGAGCAGTACTTC
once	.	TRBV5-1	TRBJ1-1	CASSPWTGEAIEAFF	TGCGCCAGCAGCCCATGGACCGGGGAGGCTATTGAAGCTTTCTTT
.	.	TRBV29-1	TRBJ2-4	CSVVDRNIQYF	TGCAGCGTTGTGGACAGAAACATTCAGTACTTC
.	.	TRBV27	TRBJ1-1	CASTQGVKGTTEAFF	TGTGCCAGCACCCAAGGGGTTAAAGGGACCACTGAAGCTTTCTTT
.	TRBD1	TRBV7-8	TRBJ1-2	CASSRGTGTINYGYTF	TGTGCCAGCAGCCGAGGGACAGGGACTATTAACTATGGCTACACCTTC
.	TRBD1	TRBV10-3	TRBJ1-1	CAISLTGEMTEAFF	TGTGCCATCAGTTTGACAGGGGAGATGACTGAAGCTTTCTTT
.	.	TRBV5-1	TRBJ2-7	CASSDTRTYEQYF	TGCGCCAGCAGCGATACCCGGACCTACGAGCAGTACTTC
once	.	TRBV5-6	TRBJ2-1	CASSLGERGSYNEQFF	TGTGCCAGCAGCTTGGGGGAGAGGGGCTCCTACAATGAGCAGTTCTTC
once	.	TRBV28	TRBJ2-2	CASGTGELFF	TGTGCCAGTGGGACCGGGGAGCTGTTTTTT
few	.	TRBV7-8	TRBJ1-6	CASSLRGIYNSPLHF	TGTGCCAGCAGCTTAAGGGGTATCTATAATTCACCCCTCCACTTT
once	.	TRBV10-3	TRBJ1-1	CAISESGGRNTEAFF	TGTGCCATCAGTGAGTCGGGGGGGCGGAACACTGAAGCTTTCTTT
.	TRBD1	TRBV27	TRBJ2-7	CASSLRGAGGFLEQYF	TGTGCCAGCAGTTTGCGCGGGGCAGGGGGCTTCCTCGAGCAGTACTTC
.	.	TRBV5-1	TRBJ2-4	CASSLVGLRVAKNIQYF	TGCGCCAGCAGCTTGGTCGGGCTCCGAGTGGCCAAAAACATTCAGTACTTC
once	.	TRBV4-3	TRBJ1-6	CASSQAGRGLGSPLHF	TGCGCCAGCAGCCAAGCCGGTAGGGGACTCGGATCACCCCTCCACTTT
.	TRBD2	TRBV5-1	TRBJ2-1	CASSLGTSGSRNEQFF	TGCGCCAGCAGCTTAGGAACTAGCGGGAGCAGGAATGAGCAGTTCTTC
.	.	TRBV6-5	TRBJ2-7	CASTKGGAVGEQYF	TGTGCCAGCACTAAGGGCGGGGCAGTCGGCGAGCAGTACTTC
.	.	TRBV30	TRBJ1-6	CAWSPSDNSPLHF	TGTGCCTGGAGTCCGTCAGATAATTCACCCCTCCACTTT
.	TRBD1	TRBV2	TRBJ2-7	CASRTGTGGREQYF	TGTGCCAGCAGGACCGGGACAGGGGGCCGGGAGCAGTACTTC
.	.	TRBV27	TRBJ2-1	CASSLLPQGHEQFF	TGTGCCAGCAGTTTACTCCCGCAGGGCCATGAGCAGTTCTTC
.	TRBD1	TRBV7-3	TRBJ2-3	CASSLTRDRADTQYF	TGTGCCAGCAGTCTCACCCGAGACAGGGCTGATACGCAGTATTTT
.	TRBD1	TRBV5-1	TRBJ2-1	CASSLEGRDRDFFF	TGCGCCAGCAGCTTGGAGGGTCGGGACAGGGACTTCTTCTTC